The sequence of this TCR beta chain was determined in a study of T cell clonotyping in hematopoietic cell transplantation. General study results and limits: Without cell sorting, CD4 versus CD8 contributions remain unresolved.

About this clone itself: The antigen is unknown.

Sequencing used immunoSEQ multiplex PCR; TCRdb keeps in-frame clones, though not all of them. The profile shows over 8,000 clones, 60% to 80% of them singletons. CDR1 and CDR2 from the germline V gene are MNHEY and SMNVEV (reference sequence). The ends were cut back, 5 bases at V and 6 bases at J, with 23 bases in the middle. The CDR3 sequence is 17 residues long. The clonotype comes from a female patient in her fifties who had an allogeneic stem cell transplant from a related donor, so the T cells may come from the graft donor. Some clones in this sample may be carry-over from other donors' samples. The rearrangement uses TRBV27 and TRBJ2-1, with D possibly being TRBD1 (6 bases). The input for sequencing was peripheral blood mononuclear cells, taken 180 days after allogeneic stem cell transplant. The CDR3 sequence: CASSPYRGGVLSNEQFF. The CDR3 DNA follows: TGTGCCAGCAGTCCATATCGAGGGGGAGTACTATCCAATGAGCAGTTCTTC.